The 30 T cell receptor beta chains in this list originate from one sample, sequenced in a study of blood T cell repertoires in COVID-19. Sequenced by immunoSEQ multiplex PCR; TCRdb stores in-frame clones only, minus some. The data hold 98,000 or so clones, with roughly 82% observed a single time. The sample taken for sequencing was peripheral blood. These receptor sequences come from a man aged 55 to 70 with acute or convalescent COVID-19.

This clone was recorded once. The chain has TRBV19 and TRBJ2-1; a possible D gene is TRBD2 (5 bases). Trimming shortened V by 4 bases and J by 5 bases, and 15 bases separated the two germline ends. This CDR3 comprises 15 residues. Germline V gene sequence: CDR1 LNHDA, CDR2 SQIVND (reference sequence). The chain's CDR3 is CASSKVSGTNNEQFF. CDR3 DNA sequence: TGTGCCAGTAGTAAGGTGAGCGGTACTAACAATGAGCAGTTCTTC. The whole variable domain, filled in from reference TRBV19 and TRBJ2-1, reads DGGITQSPKYLFRKEGQNVTLSCEQNLNHDAMYWYRQDPGQGLRLIYYSQIVNDFQKGDIAEGYSVSREKKESFPLTVTSAQKNPTAFYLCASSKVSGTNNEQFFGPGTRLTVL.

The chain links TRBV6-2 or TRBV6-3 to TRBJ1-5; TRBD1 matches 11 bases. J was trimmed by 0 bases and V by 6 bases; bases with no gene match: 13. From germline, CDR1 is MNHEY and CDR2 SVGEGT. The CDR3 totals 19 residues. The CDR3 here is CASSPRGGTGGYSNQPQHF. CDR3 in DNA: TGTGCCAGCAGCCCTCGTGGGGGGACAGGGGGATATAGCAATCAGCCCCAGCATTTT.

This chain links TRBV5-1 with TRBJ2-1; TRBD2 matches at 11 bases. This CDR3 has 14 amino acids. After removal of 5 bases from V and 7 bases from J, the junction contained 5 bases not matched to a gene. Germline CDR1 and CDR2: SGHRS and YFSETQ. CDR3 amino acids: CASRATSGINEQFF. The DNA of the CDR3 is TGCGCCAGCAGGGCGACTAGCGGGATTAATGAGCAGTTCTTC.

This rearrangement joins TRBV7-2 to TRBJ1-1; D gene uncertain. The germline CDR1 and CDR2 sequences are SGHTA and FQGNSA. The CDR3 length is 15 residues. V was clipped by 0 bases and J by 0 bases, with 8 bases between them. The CDR3 region has the DNA TGTGCCAGCAGCTTAGCGCTAGCTTTGAACACTGAAGCTTTCTTT. Its protein product is CASSLALALNTEAFF.

The chain employs TRBV18 and TRBJ2-7; 8 bases match TRBD2. The J segment lost 6 bases and the V segment lost 5 bases, leaving 6 bases of the junction unmatched. This CDR3 contains 13 residues. Germline V lookup: CDR1 KGHSH, CDR2 LQKENI. Here the CDR3 DNA reads TGTGCCAGCTCATTCGGACTAGCTGGCGAGCAGTACGTC. This translates into CASSFGLAGEQYV.

The chain recombines TRBV16 with TRBJ2-3, with 10 bases lining up with TRBD1. The CDR3 covers 18 residues. CDR1 and CDR2 from the germline V gene are KGHSY and FQNENV. Trimming removed 4 bases from V and 5 bases from J; junction bases left unmatched: 15. CDR3: CASSRSITGQGEIDTQYF. The CDR3, as DNA: TGTGCCAGCAGCCGATCCATAACTGGACAGGGGGAGATAGATACGCAGTATTTT.

This chain uses TRBV14 with TRBJ1-4; D remains unclear. Germline CDR1 is SGHDN and CDR2 is FVKESK. V lost 5 bases and J lost 2, with 12 bases in between. CDR3 size: 15 residues. CDR3 bases: TGTGCCAGCAGCTTCCGGGGAACCACTAATGAAAAACTGTTTTTT. Encoded protein: CASSFRGTTNEKLFF. Supplemented by reference TRBV14 and TRBJ1-4, the full variable domain reads EAGVTQFPSHSVIEKGQTVTLRCDPISGHDNLYWYRRVMGKEIKFLLHFVKESKQDESGMPNNRFLAERTGGTYSTLKVQPAELEDSGVYFCASSFRGTTNEKLFFGSGTQLSVL.

This chain links TRBV5-1 with TRBJ2-4; unclear D gene. The CDR3 spans 16 residues. Germline V gene sequence: CDR1 SGHRS, CDR2 YFSETQ. Trimming cost V 0 bases and J 0 bases, with 10 bases left between them. The CDR3 region has the DNA TGCGCCAGCAGCTTGGATCCGAGACTAGCCAAAAACATTCAGTACTTC. The encoded protein is CASSLDPRLAKNIQYF.

The rearrangement uses TRBV12-3 or TRBV12-4 and TRBJ2-1; TRBD2 matches at 7 bases. The CDR3 is 13 amino acids. The trim removed 11 bases at V and 4 bases at J, leaving 8 bases unmatched. The CDR3 DNA reads as TGTGCCTCCGGGGAGGGAATGTACAATGAGCAGTTCTTC. The encoded protein is CASGEGMYNEQFF.

This chain uses TRBV5-1 with TRBJ1-5; 7 nucleotides agree with TRBD1. This CDR3 contains 15 residues. Germline V lookup: CDR1 SGHRS, CDR2 YFSETQ. With 0 bases clipped from V and 6 bases from J, the junction kept 6 bases outside the gene matches. The CDR3 region is CASSLEGGAGQPQHF. The CDR3 DNA is TGCGCCAGCAGCTTGGAAGGGGGCGCGGGTCAGCCCCAGCATTTT.

This chain joins TRBV11-1 and TRBJ1-1; 7 nucleotides agree with TRBD1. The CDR3 spans 13 residues. V was pared by 8 bases and J by 8 bases, with 11 bases of the junction left unmatched. CDR1 and CDR2 from the germline V gene are SGHAT and FQDESV (reference sequence). CDR3 sequence reads: CASRRSQGTEAFF. In DNA, the CDR3 is TGTGCCAGCCGCCGGTCACAGGGGACGGAAGCTTTCTTT.

The V gene is TRBV28, the J gene TRBJ2-1; the D gene is possibly TRBD2 (5 bases). Germline CDR1 reads MDHEN; CDR2 reads SYDVKM. This CDR3 region has 12 residues. The V gene lost 10 bases and the J gene lost 6 bases, with 13 bases spanning the gap. DNA for the CDR3: TGTGCCACCCGGGGTTCTAGCAATGAGCAGTTCTTC. Translation: CATRGSSNEQFF.

The chain carries TRBV10-2 and TRBJ2-3; 9 bases fit TRBD1. The junction had 6 bases not matched to a gene; V was cut back by 5 bases and J by 6 bases. This CDR3 is 14 amino acids long. CDR1 and CDR2 (germline): WSHSY, SAAADI. The CDR3 DNA reads TGCGCCAGCAGTTTACAGGGGGCTGGCGATACGCAGTATTTT. This codes for CASSLQGAGDTQYF.

This clone was observed once. V gene TRBV29-1 combines with J gene TRBJ2-7; TRBD1 might be the D (6 bases). This CDR3 is built from 12 residues. CDR1 and CDR2 from the germline V gene are SQVTM and ANQGSEA. Trimming stripped 4 bases from V and 3 bases from J, with 10 bases between. The CDR3 loop reads CSVVEDSYEQYV. As DNA, the CDR3 is TGCAGCGTTGTTGAGGACAGCTACGAGCAGTACGTC.

This chain joins TRBV27 and TRBJ2-7; 8 positions agree with TRBD2. This CDR3 is 14 amino acids long. Germline trimming cut 3 bases from V and 2 bases from J; bases unmatched to any gene: 3. Germline V lookup: CDR1 MNHEY, CDR2 SMNVEV (reference sequence). The DNA for the CDR3 is TGTGCCAGCAGTTTTGTAGCGGGAACCTACGAGCAGTACTTC. Translated, it gives CASSFVAGTYEQYF.

The rearrangement uses TRBV3-1 (or the pseudogene TRBV3-2) and TRBJ2-5; D is possibly TRBD2 (6 bases). The CDR3 spans 16 residues. V lost 4 bases to trimming and J lost 2 bases, with 17 bases between them. Germline CDR1 LGHDT, CDR2 YNNKEL (reference sequence). CDR3 DNA: TGTGCCAGCAGCCGAAACCCCGGGACTGAACAAGAGACCCAGTACTTC. Translation: CASSRNPGTEQETQYF.

With regard to this clone: Other DNA sequences of this sample code for an identical CDR3. The rearrangement joins TRBV5-1 to TRBJ2-5, with TRBD1 identical over 10 bases. CDR1 and CDR2 from the germline V gene are SGHRS and YFSETQ. V lost 3 bases to trimming and J lost 4 bases; unmatched junction nucleotides: 3. The CDR3 loop spans 14 amino acids. CDR3 sequence reads: CASSSGQGRETQYF. CDR3 nucleotides: TGCGCCAGCAGCTCGGGACAGGGGCGAGAGACCCAGTACTTC.

The chain links TRBV4-1 to TRBJ2-7, with D perhaps TRBD1 (5 bases). The V end lost 0 bases, the J end lost 0 bases, and 9 bases lay between the germline ends. Germline CDR1 is MGHRA and CDR2 is YSYEKL. The CDR3 length is 15 residues. The chain's CDR3 is CASSQEYRSSYEQYF. The CDR3 DNA reads as TGCGCCAGCAGCCAAGAGTACAGGAGCTCCTACGAGCAGTACTTC.

V usage is TRBV28 and J usage is TRBJ2-4; D is unclear. Trimming left V 1 base short and J 8 bases short, with 3 bases between. CDR3 length: 11 amino acids. Looked up from germline, CDR1 is MDHEN and CDR2 is SYDVKM. The CDR3 DNA reads as TGTGCCAGCAGTTTATTAGACATTCAGTACTTC. Amino acid sequence: CASSLLDIQYF.

V is TRBV5-1 and J is TRBJ2-5; 10 nucleotides line up with TRBD1. V was pared by 3 bases and J by 4 bases, with 9 bases of the junction left unmatched. The CDR3 spans 16 residues. Germline V gene lookup returns CDR1 SGHRS and CDR2 YFSETQ. CDR3 sequence reads: CASSSGTGAEGETQYF. The CDR3 bases are TGCGCCAGCAGCTCCGGGACAGGGGCGGAGGGAGAGACCCAGTACTTC.

V gene TRBV28 combines with J gene TRBJ1-5, with 9 bases matching TRBD1. From germline, CDR1 is MDHEN and CDR2 SYDVKM. The CDR3 consists of 13 residues. Trimming at V came to 7 bases and at J to 4 bases, leaving 2 bases not matched to a gene. This CDR3 reads CASKTGGNQPQHF. The CDR3 bases are TGTGCCAGCAAGACAGGGGGGAATCAGCCCCAGCATTTT.

The chain combines TRBV27 with TRBJ1-2; a possible D gene is TRBD1 (5 bases). Germline lookup yields CDR1 MNHEY and CDR2 SMNVEV (reference sequence). CDR3 length equals 15 residues. V gave up 1 base and J gave up 0 bases, with 9 bases separating them. CDR3 loop: CASSLYGAANYGYTF. For the CDR3, the DNA is TGTGCCAGCAGTTTATATGGGGCTGCTAACTATGGCTACACCTTC.

This chain links TRBV7-2 with TRBJ2-3; no clear D gene. Germline V gives CDR1 SGHTA, CDR2 FQGNSA. V lost 4 bases and J lost 5, with 10 bases in between. There are 13 residues in the CDR3. The CDR3 DNA follows: TGTGCCAGCAGCTCGTACACGGGAGATACGCAGTATTTT. Protein: CASSSYTGDTQYF.

Comment on this clone: This sample includes further DNA sequences coding for the same CDR3. The chain has TRBV27 and TRBJ1-1, with TRBD1 as a possible D gene (5 bases). Germline V lookup: CDR1 MNHEY, CDR2 SMNVEV (reference sequence). CDR3 size: 15 residues. V lost 1 base to trimming and J lost 1 base, with 10 bases between them. The CDR3 is CASSLFPTANTEAFF. The CDR3 DNA follows: TGTGCCAGCAGTTTATTCCCGACAGCGAACACTGAAGCTTTCTTT.

The chain combines TRBV5-1 with TRBJ2-1, with D hard to call. The CDR3 is 14 amino acids. CDR1 is SGHRS, CDR2 YFSETQ, per germline. V dropped 0 bases and J dropped 9 bases, with 13 bases sitting between them. The CDR3 coding sequence is TGCGCCAGCAGCTTGGCTTATTCTCGCGGTGAGCAGTTCTTC. The encoded protein is CASSLAYSRGEQFF.

The rearrangement uses TRBV5-5 and TRBJ2-1; TRBD1 is a possible D gene (6 bases). The germline V gene has CDR1 SGHKS and CDR2 YYEKEE (reference sequence). With 1 base removed from V and 3 bases from J, the gap between germline ends came to 8 bases. The length of the CDR3 is 14 residues. CDR3 sequence (DNA): TGTGCCAGCAGCTTGACAGGGAGCTACAATGAGCAGTTCTTC. Encoded protein: CASSLTGSYNEQFF.

CDR3 amino acids: CASSPPAAGELFF. In DNA, the CDR3 is TGTGCCAGCTCACCACCGGCCGCCGGGGAGCTGTTTTTT. This sequence joins TRBV18 and TRBJ2-2; D gene uncertain. V was clipped by 0 bases and J by 6 bases, with 5 bases between them. The CDR3 sequence is 13 residues long. Germline lookup yields CDR1 KGHSH and CDR2 LQKENI.

CDR3 protein: CATSDPTGAFYGYTF. The CDR3 nucleotides read TGTGCCACCAGTGACCCGACAGGGGCTTTTTATGGCTACACCTTC. The V call is TRBV24-1, the J call TRBJ1-2; 8 bases line up with TRBD1. Looked up from germline, CDR1 is KGHDR and CDR2 is SFDVKD. The V gene end was trimmed by 4 bases and the J gene end by 5 bases; junction bases not matched to a gene: 8. This CDR3 is built from 15 residues.

This chain links TRBV19 with TRBJ1-2; 8 nucleotides align to TRBD1. V was pared by 6 bases and J by 4 bases, with 10 bases of the junction left unmatched. Germline CDR1 is LNHDA and CDR2 is SQIVND (reference sequence). CDR3 length: 15 residues. In DNA, the CDR3 is TGTGCCAGTAGCAGCTCAGGGGGCGCGGGCTATGGCTACACCTTC. Residues: CASSSSGGAGYGYTF.

The gene calls are TRBV2 and TRBJ2-7, with 7 bases identical to TRBD1. Germline CDR1 is SNHLY and CDR2 is FYNNEI. The CDR3 covers 12 residues. Germline trimming cut 7 bases from V and 3 bases from J; bases unmatched to any gene: 3. The CDR3 here is CASMGQIYEQYV. The DNA of the CDR3 is TGTGCCAGCATGGGACAGATCTACGAGCAGTACGTC.